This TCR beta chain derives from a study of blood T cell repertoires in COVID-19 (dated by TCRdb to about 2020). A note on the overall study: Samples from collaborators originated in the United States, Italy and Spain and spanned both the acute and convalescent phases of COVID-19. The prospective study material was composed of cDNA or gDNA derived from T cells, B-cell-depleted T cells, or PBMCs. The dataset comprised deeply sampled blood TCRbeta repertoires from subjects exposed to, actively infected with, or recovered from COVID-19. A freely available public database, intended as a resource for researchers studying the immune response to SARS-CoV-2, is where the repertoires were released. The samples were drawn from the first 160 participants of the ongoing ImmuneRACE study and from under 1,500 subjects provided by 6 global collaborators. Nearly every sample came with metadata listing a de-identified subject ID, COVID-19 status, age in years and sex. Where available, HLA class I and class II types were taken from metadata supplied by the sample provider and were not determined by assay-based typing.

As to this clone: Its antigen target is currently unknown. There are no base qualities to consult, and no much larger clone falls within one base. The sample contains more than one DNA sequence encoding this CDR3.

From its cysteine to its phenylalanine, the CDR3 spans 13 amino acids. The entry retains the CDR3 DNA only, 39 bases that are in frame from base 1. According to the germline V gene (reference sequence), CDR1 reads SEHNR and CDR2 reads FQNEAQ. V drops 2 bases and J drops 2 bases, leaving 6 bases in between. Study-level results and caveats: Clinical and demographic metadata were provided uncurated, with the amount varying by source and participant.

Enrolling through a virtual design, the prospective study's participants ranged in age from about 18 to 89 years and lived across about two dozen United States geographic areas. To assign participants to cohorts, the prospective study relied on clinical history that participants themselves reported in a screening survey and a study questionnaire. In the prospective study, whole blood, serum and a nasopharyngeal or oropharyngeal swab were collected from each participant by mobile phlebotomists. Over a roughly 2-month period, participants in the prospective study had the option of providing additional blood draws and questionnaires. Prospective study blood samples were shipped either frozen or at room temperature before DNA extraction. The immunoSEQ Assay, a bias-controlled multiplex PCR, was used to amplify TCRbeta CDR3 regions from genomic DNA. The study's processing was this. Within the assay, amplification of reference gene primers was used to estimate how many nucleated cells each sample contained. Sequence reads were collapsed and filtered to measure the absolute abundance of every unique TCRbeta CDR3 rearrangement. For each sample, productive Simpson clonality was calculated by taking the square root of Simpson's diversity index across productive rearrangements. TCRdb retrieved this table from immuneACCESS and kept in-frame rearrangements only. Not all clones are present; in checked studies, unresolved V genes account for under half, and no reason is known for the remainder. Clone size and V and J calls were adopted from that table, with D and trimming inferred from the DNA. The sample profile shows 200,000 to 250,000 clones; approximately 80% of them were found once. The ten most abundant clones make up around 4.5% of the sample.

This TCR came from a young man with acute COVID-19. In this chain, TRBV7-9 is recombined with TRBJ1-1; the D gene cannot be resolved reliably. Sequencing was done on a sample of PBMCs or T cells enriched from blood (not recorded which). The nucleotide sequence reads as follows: TGTGCCAGCAGCTTACAGGAAAACACTGAAGCTTTCTTT. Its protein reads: CASSLQENTEAFF.